One sample yielded the 24 T cell receptor beta chains listed below, sequenced in a study of cytomegalovirus exposure and HLA in healthy donors. The PCR employed 60 Vbeta primers together with 13 Jbeta primers. Repertoires were generated with immunoSEQ multiplex PCR, while TCRdb's copy carries only in-frame clones and drops some. The sample records 150,000 to 180,000 clones, roughly 83% being singletons. Sequencing was performed on PBMCs. The receptors derive from a man under 40 in good health and CMV-seropositive.

The genes are TRBV5-1 and TRBJ2-3; TRBD1 agrees at 8 bases. Germline-derived CDR1 and CDR2 are SGHRS and YFSETQ. The CDR3 contains 18 residues. The V and J ends lost 1 base and 1 base, in that order; junction bases with no gene match: 11. CDR3 sequence (DNA): TGCGCCAGCAGCTTGACCCCCGGACAGGGATCGGGCACAGATACGCAGTATTTT. Translating it yields CASSLTPGQGSGTDTQYF.

The chain couples TRBV6-1 to TRBJ1-5; possible D gene TRBD1, 5 bases. Germline V gives CDR1 MNHNS, CDR2 SASEGT. The CDR3 runs 15 residues. V lost 5 bases, J lost 2 bases, and 13 bases lay in between. The CDR3 reads CASSLREGRNQPQHF. The CDR3 DNA reads TGTGCCAGCAGTCTCCGGGAGGGGCGCAATCAGCCCCAGCATTTT.

This clone occurred once. The rearrangement links TRBV7-6 to TRBJ1-5; D may be TRBD1 (5 bases). CDR1 is SGHVS and CDR2 is FNYEAQ in the germline V gene. V shed 5 bases and J shed 2 bases, with 19 bases lying between them. The CDR3 spans 17 residues. The CDR3 here is CASSLFGGGDGNQPQHF. In DNA, the CDR3 is TGTGCCAGCAGCCTGTTTGGAGGAGGGGACGGCAATCAGCCCCAGCATTTT.

This sequence joins TRBV9 and TRBJ1-4; 10 bases match TRBD1. The germline gives CDR1 SGDLS, CDR2 YYNGEE. After removal of 3 bases from V and 7 bases from J, the junction contained 12 bases not matched to a gene. This CDR3 has 17 amino acids. Here the CDR3 DNA reads TGTGCCAGCAGCGCTTCACCCCTGGACAGGGGGTCTGAAAAACTGTTTTTT. Encoded protein: CASSASPLDRGSEKLFF.

The V call is TRBV30, the J call TRBJ1-2; D is perhaps TRBD1 (5 bases). Trimming stripped 4 bases from V and 3 bases from J, with 12 bases between. In germline, CDR1 is GTSNPN, CDR2 SVGIG (reference sequence). The CDR3 is 13 residues long. The CDR3 DNA is TGTGCCTGGATGGAAGCCAGGGACTATGGCTACACCTTC. It yields the protein CAWMEARDYGYTF. The whole variable domain, remainder taken from reference TRBV30 and TRBJ1-2, is SQTIHQWPATLVQPVGSPLSLECTVEGTSNPNLYWYRQAAGRGLQLLFYSVGIGQISSEVPQNLSASRPQDRQFILSSKKLLLSDSGFYLCAWMEARDYGYTFGSGTRLTVV.

V gene TRBV4-2 combines with J gene TRBJ1-1; D gene uncertain. CDR3 length: 14 amino acids. The germline V and J ends were trimmed by 7 bases and 1 base, with 13 bases remaining between them. Germline-derived CDR1 and CDR2 are LGHNA and YNFKEQ. The CDR3 reads CASTSLGGNTEAFF. CDR3 DNA: TGTGCCAGCACCTCCCTGGGAGGGAACACTGAAGCTTTCTTT.

The chain has TRBV27 and TRBJ1-1; the D gene is possibly TRBD1 (6 bases). Germline V lookup: CDR1 MNHEY, CDR2 SMNVEV (reference sequence). Trimming took 2 bases from V and 2 from J, leaving 15 bases between them. The length of the CDR3 is 16 residues. The CDR3 here is CASSLGGGRSNTEAFF. As DNA, the CDR3 is TGTGCCAGCAGTTTAGGGGGGGGCAGGAGTAACACTGAAGCTTTCTTT.

This chain links TRBV30 with TRBJ1-1; TRBD1 might be the D (5 bases). Trimming removed 4 bases at V and 12 bases at J, with 15 bases between. CDR3 length: 11 residues. Germline V lookup: CDR1 GTSNPN, CDR2 SVGIG (reference sequence). CDR3 DNA sequence: TGTGCCTGGAAAACCGGGGGAGTGACTTTCTTT. Protein: CAWKTGGVTFF.

This chain joins TRBV19 and TRBJ2-5; 11 nucleotides line up with TRBD2. Trimming took 3 bases from V and 3 from J; bases not matched to a gene: 9. The germline gives CDR1 LNHDA, CDR2 SQIVND (reference sequence). The CDR3 length is 17 residues. DNA for the CDR3: TGTGCCAGTAGTATGGGATCTAGCGGGGGGACAAAAGAGACCCAGTACTTC. Translation: CASSMGSSGGTKETQYF.

This chain links TRBV7-9 with TRBJ2-2; D is unresolved. Germline V gene lookup returns CDR1 SEHNR and CDR2 FQNEAQ (reference sequence). V was cut by 3 bases and J by 6 bases, with 14 bases left in between. The CDR3 extends over 15 amino acids. The CDR3 reads CASSLAVAESGELFF. The CDR3 region has the DNA TGTGCCAGCAGCTTGGCGGTGGCTGAGTCCGGGGAGCTGTTTTTT.

The rearrangement uses TRBV12-5 and TRBJ1-2; 7 bases align to TRBD1. With V trimmed by 7 bases and J by 4 bases, 3 bases remained unmatched. CDR3 length: 12 amino acids. Looked up from germline, CDR1 is LGHNT and CDR2 is FRNRAP. CDR3 protein: CASARDSYGYTF. The CDR3 bases are TGTGCTAGTGCCAGGGACAGCTATGGCTACACCTTC.

J is TRBJ2-3 and V is TRBV27, with D perhaps TRBD2 (5 bases). CDR3 length: 14 amino acids. Germline V gives CDR1 MNHEY, CDR2 SMNVEV (reference sequence). The germline V and J ends were trimmed by 7 bases and 2 bases, with 13 bases remaining between them. The CDR3, as DNA: TGTGCCAGCATAGCTAGCCGACCCACAGATACGCAGTATTTT. It specifies CASIASRPTDTQYF.

The chain carries TRBV10-2 and TRBJ2-1, with D possibly TRBD2 on 6 matching bases. Germline V lookup: CDR1 WSHSY, CDR2 SAAADI. V was cut by 10 bases and J by 6 bases, with 10 bases left in between. This CDR3 spans 11 amino acids. Here the CDR3 reads CATSGGNEQFF. CDR3 DNA sequence: TGCGCCACCTCCGGGGGCAATGAGCAGTTCTTC.

This chain connects TRBV9 to TRBJ2-7; TRBD1 is a possible D gene (6 bases). The CDR3 extends over 14 amino acids. Trimming pared 4 bases from V and 9 bases from J, leaving 20 bases between. The V gene's germline CDR1 is SGDLS and CDR2 YYNGEE. DNA for the CDR3: TGTGCCAGCAGCCCCCGGACAGCCTACGAGGGGCAGTACTTC. This gives the protein CASSPRTAYEGQYF.

The chain couples TRBV27 to TRBJ2-7; TRBD2 matches at 9 bases. Germline loops: CDR1 MNHEY, CDR2 SMNVEV (reference sequence). J lost 6 bases, V lost 0 bases, and 3 bases had no gene match. The CDR3 is 14 residues long. CDR3 in amino acids: CASSLSTSGSEQYF. The CDR3 DNA sequence: TGTGCCAGCAGTTTATCGACTAGCGGCTCCGAGCAGTACTTC.

The genes are TRBV5-1 and TRBJ1-1; the D is unclear. CDR3 length: 14 residues. The germline CDR1 and CDR2 sequences are SGHRS and YFSETQ. V lost 0 bases and J 3 bases, leaving 9 bases between the germline ends. CDR3 DNA: TGCGCCAGCAGCTTGGACGGGGAATACACTGAAGCTTTCTTT. Its translation: CASSLDGEYTEAFF.

The V call is TRBV2, the J call TRBJ1-1, with 10 positions matching TRBD1. CDR3 size: 15 residues. V lost 6 bases, J lost 0 bases, and 4 bases stayed unmatched. Germline CDR1 and CDR2: SNHLY and FYNNEI. The CDR3 reads CASRGQGVMNTEAFF. DNA of the CDR3: TGTGCCAGCAGAGGACAGGGGGTTATGAACACTGAAGCTTTCTTT.

The gene calls are TRBV18 and TRBJ1-1, with unresolved D. The CDR3 spans 15 residues. The V and J ends lost 6 bases and 3 bases respectively, with 17 bases between them. Germline-derived CDR1 and CDR2 are KGHSH and LQKENI. The CDR3 loop reads CASSYLSWSDTEAFF. CDR3 nucleotides: TGTGCCAGCTCGTATCTCTCTTGGAGTGACACTGAAGCTTTCTTT. The full variable domain, its missing parts supplied by reference TRBV18 and TRBJ1-1, is NAGVMQNPRHLVRRRGQEARLRCSPMKGHSHVYWYRQLPEEGLKFMVYLQKENIIDESGMPKERFSAEFPKEGPSILRIQQVVRGDSAAYFCASSYLSWSDTEAFFGQGTRLTVV.

This sequence joins TRBV18 and TRBJ2-1, with TRBD1 matching over 11 bases. The germline V gene encodes CDR1 KGHSH and CDR2 LQKENI. V shed 2 bases, J shed 7 bases, and the junction held 7 bases outside the gene matches. CDR3 length equals 16 residues. The chain's CDR3 is CASSPVGQGALNEQFF. The CDR3 nucleotides read TGTGCCAGCTCACCAGTCGGACAGGGGGCGCTTAATGAGCAGTTCTTC.

This clone has just one count. The chain recombines TRBV2 with TRBJ2-1; 11 nucleotides align to TRBD2. J was trimmed by 9 bases and V by 7 bases; bases with no gene match: 5. CDR3 length: 13 amino acids. Germline lookup yields CDR1 SNHLY and CDR2 FYNNEI. CDR3 bases: TGTGCCAGCAAGACTAGCGGGACAGGTGAGCAGTTCTTC. This gives the protein CASKTSGTGEQFF.

The chain uses TRBV5-6 and TRBJ2-3, with D possibly being TRBD2 (5 bases). Germline loops: CDR1 SGHDT, CDR2 YYEEEE. V was pared by 0 bases and J by 6 bases, with 23 bases between. The CDR3 runs to 18 residues. CDR3 coding DNA: TGTGCCAGCAGCTTGGCCCGTCGGGGTGTAGATAGTAGGGATACGCAGTATTTT. It translates to CASSLARRGVDSRDTQYF.

The J gene is TRBJ2-7, the V gene TRBV28, with 15 positions matching TRBD2. The length of the CDR3 is 17 residues. In germline, CDR1 is MDHEN, CDR2 SYDVKM. The V gene end was trimmed by 5 bases and the J gene end by 1 base; junction bases not matched to a gene: 6. The CDR3 here is CASSPGLAGGRSYEQYF. The CDR3 DNA reads as TGTGCCAGCAGTCCTGGACTAGCGGGAGGGAGATCCTACGAGCAGTACTTC. Drawing the rest from reference TRBV28 and TRBJ2-7, the complete variable domain is DVKVTQSSRYLVKRTGEKVFLECVQDMDHENMFWYRQDPGLGLRLIYFSYDVKMKEKGDIPEGYSVSREKKERFSLILESASTNQTSMYLCASSPGLAGGRSYEQYFGPGTRLTVT.

The rearrangement joins TRBV2 to TRBJ2-7; D is perhaps TRBD2 (6 bases). Germline loops: CDR1 SNHLY, CDR2 FYNNEI. The V gene lost 4 bases and the J gene lost 5 bases, with 15 bases spanning the gap. This CDR3 is built from 14 residues. The CDR3 spells CASSVGGTFNEQYF. CDR3 in DNA: TGTGCCAGCAGTGTCGGCGGGACCTTTAACGAGCAGTACTTC.

The chain carries TRBV6-5 and TRBJ2-1; no definite D call. Germline V gene lookup returns CDR1 MNHEY and CDR2 SVGAGI. The CDR3 is 13 amino acids. With 6 bases removed from V and 1 base from J, the gap between germline ends came to 7 bases. CDR3 sequence: CASSGWSYNEQFF. DNA for the CDR3: TGTGCCAGCAGCGGGTGGTCCTACAATGAGCAGTTCTTC.